The 24 T cell receptor beta chains below come from one sample, sequenced in a study of PD-1 blockade in classical Hodgkin lymphoma. Time point defined: cycle 4 day 1 (C4D1), after 6 weeks of nivolumab. Every patient relapsed after autologous stem cell transplantation, and brentuximab vedotin exposure varied. Only in-frame clones appear in the TCRdb table, and some are missing; sequencing was by immunoSEQ multiplex PCR. The sample includes roughly 90,000 clones, 83% of them seen just once. Source: peripheral blood mononuclear cells (PBMCs), taken before the fourth cycle of nivolumab. Receptor source: a human donor with classical Hodgkin lymphoma.

The chain joins TRBV5-1 to TRBJ2-1, with D perhaps matching TRBD2 (6 bases). Between the trimmed V and J ends, which lost 0 bases and 7 bases, there was a span of 8 bases. CDR1 and CDR2 from the germline V gene are SGHRS and YFSETQ. This CDR3 contains 13 residues. In DNA form, the CDR3 reads TGCGCCAGCAGCTTGGTGCGGGAAAATGAGCAGTTCTTC. Translation gives CASSLVRENEQFF.

This clone was counted a single time. The rearrangement uses TRBV14 and TRBJ1-2, with D tentatively TRBD1 (6 bases). With 4 bases removed from V and 4 bases from J, the gap between germline ends came to 16 bases. The length of the CDR3 is 15 residues. CDR1 is SGHDN and CDR2 is FVKESK in the germline V gene. The CDR3 protein is CASSRGTLKFYGYTF. The CDR3 DNA sequence: TGTGCCAGCAGCCGTGGGACACTTAAATTCTATGGCTACACCTTC.

The rearrangement links TRBV9 to TRBJ2-1; 9 positions agree with TRBD2. Germline V gene data show CDR1 as SGDLS and CDR2 as YYNGEE. The CDR3 contains 15 residues. The trim removed 4 bases at V and 3 bases at J, leaving 5 bases unmatched. CDR3 in amino acids: CASSNGLAHYNEQFF. In DNA, the CDR3 is TGTGCCAGCAGCAACGGACTAGCGCACTACAATGAGCAGTTCTTC. Combining the CDR3 with reference TRBV9 and TRBJ2-1 gives the whole variable domain DSGVTQTPKHLITATGQRVTLRCSPRSGDLSVYWYQQSLDQGLQFLIQYYNGEERAKGNILERFSAQQFPDLHSELNLSSLELGDSALYFCASSNGLAHYNEQFFGPGTRLTVL.

The chain recombines TRBV4-3 with TRBJ1-5; no clear D. The CDR3 runs 15 residues. Germline V gives CDR1 LGHNA, CDR2 YSLEER. V was clipped by 1 base and J by 6 bases, with 13 bases between them. The CDR3: CASSQGSGKGQPQHF. The CDR3, as DNA: TGCGCCAGCAGCCAAGGTTCTGGGAAAGGTCAGCCCCAGCATTTT.

The chain joins TRBV5-1 to TRBJ2-5; TRBD2 might be the D (6 bases). This CDR3 is 14 amino acids long. The germline gives CDR1 SGHRS, CDR2 YFSETQ. V was trimmed by 4 bases and J by 1 base, leaving 11 bases between them. DNA of the CDR3: TGCGCCAGCAGCGTACTCGGGAGCCAAGAGACCCAGTACTTC. Amino acid sequence: CASSVLGSQETQYF.

This chain uses TRBV10-3 with TRBJ2-7, with TRBD2 identical over 10 bases. The CDR3 contains 17 residues. Germline loops: CDR1 ENHRY, CDR2 SYGVKD. Germline trimming cut 3 bases from V and 3 bases from J; bases unmatched to any gene: 11. DNA for the CDR3: TGTGCCATCAGTGATCTCGGAGTAGCGGGAGGATACTACGAGCAGTACTTC. This translates into CAISDLGVAGGYYEQYF.

This clone came up a few times. The V call is TRBV10-3, the J call TRBJ1-4; D gene ambiguous. Germline CDR1 and CDR2: ENHRY and SYGVKD. CDR3 length: 14 residues. V was cut by 2 bases and J by 4 bases, with 8 bases left in between. The CDR3 loop reads CAISERQDNEKLFF. CDR3 sequence (DNA): TGTGCCATCAGTGAGCGCCAGGATAATGAAAAACTGTTTTTT.

The chain joins TRBV4-3 to TRBJ1-2, with D maybe TRBD1 (6 bases). Germline lookup yields CDR1 LGHNA and CDR2 YSLEER. The CDR3 covers 16 residues. V was cut by 1 base and J by 5 bases, with 17 bases left in between. CDR3 loop: CASSQGAGAQWYGYTF. In DNA, the CDR3 is TGCGCCAGCAGCCAAGGGGCGGGGGCGCAGTGGTATGGCTACACCTTC.

This rearrangement joins TRBV19 to TRBJ1-2; 8 bases are a match to TRBD1. The CDR3 is 14 residues long. CDR1 and CDR2 from the germline V gene are LNHDA and SQIVND (reference sequence). J gave up 4 bases and V 6 bases, and 7 bases lay outside the gene matches. CDR3 DNA sequence: TGTGCCAGTAGATTCCAGGGGGCGGGCTATGGCTACACCTTC. Translated: CASRFQGAGYGYTF.

The sample holds a few counts of this clone. The chain is built from TRBV19 and TRBJ2-7; a possible D gene is TRBD2 (6 bases). Trimming cost V 6 bases and J 5 bases, with 14 bases left between them. Germline V gives CDR1 LNHDA, CDR2 SQIVND (reference sequence). The CDR3 totals 13 residues. The chain's CDR3 is CASRERAGHEQYF. The CDR3 nucleotides read TGTGCCAGTAGGGAGCGGGCGGGGCACGAGCAGTACTTC.

The chain combines TRBV15 with TRBJ2-7; 12 bases line up with TRBD1. V dropped 8 bases and J dropped 5; count of bases not matched to a gene: 4. The germline CDR1 and CDR2 sequences are LNHNV and YYDKDF (reference sequence). There are 13 residues in the CDR3. CDR3 DNA: TGTGCCACCGCCGGGACAGGGGGCCACGAGCAGTACTTC. As protein: CATAGTGGHEQYF.

The rearrangement joins TRBV18 to TRBJ1-1, with 7 bases identical to TRBD1. Germline-derived CDR1 and CDR2 are KGHSH and LQKENI. J lost 0 bases, V lost 6 bases, and 13 bases had no gene match. The CDR3 sequence is 17 residues long. In nucleotides, the CDR3 is TGTGCCAGCTCCGCCAGGGGGGGGTCCCTGATGAACACTGAAGCTTTCTTT. As protein: CASSARGGSLMNTEAFF.

V usage is TRBV7-3 and J usage is TRBJ2-1; D unclear. Trimming removed 1 base at V and 4 bases at J, with 8 bases between. CDR3 size: 14 residues. CDR1 and CDR2 from the germline V gene are SGHTA and FQGTGA. The CDR3 region is CASSLNTDYNEQFF. The CDR3 bases are TGTGCCAGCAGCTTAAATACGGATTACAATGAGCAGTTCTTC. Supplemented by reference TRBV7-3 and TRBJ2-1, the full variable domain reads GAGVSQTPSNKVTEKGKYVELRCDPISGHTALYWYRQSLGQGPEFLIYFQGTGAADDSGLPNDRFFAVRPEGSVSTLKIQRTERGDSAVYLCASSLNTDYNEQFFGPGTRLTVL.

The chain uses TRBV9 and TRBJ2-1; 8 bases align to TRBD1. V trimming: 0 bases; J trimming: 8 bases; junction bases outside the gene matches: 10. Germline V CDR1 and CDR2: SGDLS, YYNGEE. The CDR3 is 16 amino acids. This CDR3 reads CASSVALGQGGDEQFF. The CDR3 DNA follows: TGTGCCAGCAGCGTAGCTCTCGGACAGGGTGGCGATGAGCAGTTCTTC.

The chain joins TRBV2 to TRBJ1-1, with TRBD1 as a possible D gene (6 bases). Trimming stripped 6 bases from V and 0 bases from J, with 11 bases between. In germline, CDR1 is SNHLY, CDR2 FYNNEI. This CDR3 is built from 14 residues. The CDR3 sequence is CASRPDSLNTEAFF. CDR3 DNA sequence: TGTGCCAGCAGACCGGACAGCTTGAACACTGAAGCTTTCTTT. Full variable domain (missing parts from reference TRBV2 and TRBJ1-1): EPEVTQTPSHQVTQMGQEVILRCVPISNHLYFYWYRQILGQKVEFLVSFYNNEISEKSEIFDDQFSVERPDGSNFTLKIRSTKLEDSAMYFCASRPDSLNTEAFFGQGTRLTVV.

This chain links TRBV10-3 with TRBJ2-2; D is perhaps TRBD1 or TRBD2 (5 bases each). With 3 bases removed from V and 0 bases from J, the gap between germline ends came to 8 bases. Germline V CDR1 and CDR2: ENHRY, SYGVKD. The CDR3 runs to 15 residues. The CDR3 loop reads CAISDGTANTGELFF. The CDR3 DNA sequence: TGTGCCATCAGTGACGGGACGGCGAACACCGGGGAGCTGTTTTTT.

The chain uses TRBV19 and TRBJ1-1; D is possibly TRBD1 (5 bases). Germline loops: CDR1 LNHDA, CDR2 SQIVND (reference sequence). This CDR3 spans 14 amino acids. The V and J ends lost 2 bases and 4 bases respectively, with 11 bases between them. CDR3 amino acids: CASSIFSGLTEAFF. The DNA of the CDR3 is TGTGCCAGTAGTATATTCTCAGGGCTCACTGAAGCTTTCTTT.

This chain connects TRBV7-2 to TRBJ2-7; D remains ambiguous. Per the germline V gene, CDR1 is SGHTA and CDR2 is FQGNSA. Trimming took 1 base from V and 5 from J, leaving 3 bases between them. The CDR3 consists of 11 residues. CDR3 sequence reads: CASSLVDEQYF. The CDR3, as DNA: TGTGCCAGCAGCTTAGTCGACGAGCAGTACTTC.

The rearrangement joins TRBV10-2 to TRBJ1-2; perhaps TRBD1 as D (6 bases). V was pared by 8 bases and J by 8 bases, with 12 bases between. There are 11 residues in the CDR3. CDR1 and CDR2 (germline): WSHSY, SAAADI. CDR3 region: CASRSGEGYTF. In DNA form, the CDR3 reads TGCGCCAGCCGGTCAGGGGAAGGCTACACCTTC.

This CDR3 reads CASRTRRTLSYNEQFF. The CDR3 nucleotides are TGTGCCAGTAGAACACGCCGGACCCTCTCCTACAATGAGCAGTTCTTC. This chain links TRBV19 with TRBJ2-1; D is undetermined. V shed 6 bases and J shed 0 bases, with 15 bases lying between them. Germline V gives CDR1 LNHDA, CDR2 SQIVND (reference sequence). The CDR3 consists of 16 residues.

The chain joins TRBV30 to TRBJ1-5; TRBD1 matches at 8 bases. This CDR3 has 17 amino acids. CDR1 and CDR2 (germline): GTSNPN, SVGIG (reference sequence). The trim removed 4 bases at V and 0 bases at J, leaving 11 bases unmatched. The CDR3 sequence: CAWKRTGTTFSNQPQHF. In nucleotides, the CDR3 is TGTGCCTGGAAAAGGACAGGGACCACATTTAGCAATCAGCCCCAGCATTTT.

V is TRBV5-1 and J is TRBJ2-1; 15 bases fit TRBD2. Germline V gene lookup returns CDR1 SGHRS and CDR2 YFSETQ. The J segment lost 6 bases and the V segment lost 6 bases, leaving 1 base of the junction unmatched. This CDR3 spans 14 amino acids. CDR3 coding DNA: TGCGCCAGCAAGGGACTAGCGGGAGGCAATGAGCAGTTCTTC. Its protein product is CASKGLAGGNEQFF.

The rearrangement links TRBV19 to TRBJ2-1, with TRBD2 identical over 8 bases. Losses at the gene ends were 3 bases for V and 6 bases for J; bases not matched to a gene: 10. This CDR3 comprises 16 residues. Germline CDR1 LNHDA, CDR2 SQIVND (reference sequence). The DNA for the CDR3 is TGTGCCAGTAGTATGCGTCGTGGAGCGGGGGCCAATGAGCAGTTCTTC. Its translation: CASSMRRGAGANEQFF.

The rearrangement links TRBV7-2 to TRBJ1-3, with 7 bases identical to TRBD1. This CDR3 region has 16 residues. CDR1 is SGHTA, CDR2 FQGNSA, per germline. Losses at the gene ends were 5 bases for V and 2 bases for J; bases not matched to a gene: 9. The CDR3 sequence: CASSPGTVGAGNTIYF. CDR3 DNA: TGTGCCAGCAGCCCCGGGACAGTTGGGGCTGGAAACACCATATATTTT.